This TCR beta chain stems from a study of blood T cell repertoires in COVID-19. Study-level background: Nucleic acid was either cDNA or gDNA, and it came from T cells, B-cell-depleted T cells, or PBMCs.

Source study methods: Amplification with reference gene primers provided the estimates of nucleated cell counts. The data were produced by immunoSEQ multiplex PCR, yet TCRdb's version contains in-frame clones alone and is incomplete. V, J and clone size are those of that table, while D and trimming were read from the DNA. This repertoire shows some 100,000 clones, 80% to 90% found once; its top ten account for 11%. Germline lookup yields CDR1 MRHNA and CDR2 SNTAGT. The CDR3 totals 19 residues. V was shortened by 0 bases and J by 2 bases, with 22 bases between the two germline ends. The sequencing input was peripheral blood. This chain connects TRBV6-4 to TRBJ1-1; D perhaps matches TRBD1 (5 bases). The origin of this receptor is a woman aged 25 to 39 with acute or convalescent COVID-19. The CDR3 region has the DNA TGTGCCAGCAGTGACTCCAAGACGGCTCCTCGGACACCAAACACTGAAGCTTTCTTT. It is translated as CASSDSKTAPRTPNTEAFF.